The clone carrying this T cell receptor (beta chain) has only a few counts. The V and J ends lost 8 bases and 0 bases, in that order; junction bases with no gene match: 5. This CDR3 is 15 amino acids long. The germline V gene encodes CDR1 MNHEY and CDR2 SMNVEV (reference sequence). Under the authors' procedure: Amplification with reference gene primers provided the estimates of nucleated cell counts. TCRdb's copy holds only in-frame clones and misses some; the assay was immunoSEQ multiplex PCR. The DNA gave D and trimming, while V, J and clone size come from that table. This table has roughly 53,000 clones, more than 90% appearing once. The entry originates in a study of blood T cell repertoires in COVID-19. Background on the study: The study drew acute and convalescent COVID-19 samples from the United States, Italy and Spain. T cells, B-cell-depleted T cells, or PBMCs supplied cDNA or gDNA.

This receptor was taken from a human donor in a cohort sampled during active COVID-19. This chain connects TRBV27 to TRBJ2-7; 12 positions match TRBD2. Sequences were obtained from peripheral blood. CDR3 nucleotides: TGTGCCAGCTCCCTAGCGGGAGGGCACTCCTACGAGCAGTACTTC. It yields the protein CASSLAGGHSYEQYF.